The rows below give T cell receptor beta chains drawn from one sample of a study of blood T cells in healthy people across ages. TCRdb used MiXCR to reprocess the 5' RACE reads, holding one entry per CDR3 protein. The sample has over 950,000 distinct CDR3 sequences; roughly 51% are singletons. Sequences were obtained from blood. These TCRs come from a woman between 55 and 75 years old in good health. Both conserved end residues are part of each CDR3. D genes are given only for firm matches. Clone size appears in some rows only: once, few, many, or a class for an expanded clone.

size,D,V,J,CDR3,DNA
.,.,TRBV7-9,TRBJ1-2,CASSPPGRANYGYTF,TGTGCCAGCAGCCCCCCGGGCCGAGCTAACTATGGCTACACCTTC
.,.,TRBV28,TRBJ2-7,CASSPPRERRNEQYF,TGTGCCAGCAGTCCCCCCAGGGAGAGACGCAATGAGCAGTACTTC
.,.,TRBV7-7,TRBJ2-5,CASSSFAGTNQETQYF,TGTGCCAGCAGCTCTTTCGCAGGCACTAACCAAGAGACCCAGTACTTC
.,.,TRBV14,TRBJ2-5,CASSSGSSPWTQYF,TGTGCCAGCAGCTCCGGGTCCTCCCCTTGGACCCAGTACTTC
.,.,TRBV20-1,TRBJ2-4,CSADDRRFKNIQYF,TGCAGTGCGGATGACAGGCGGTTCAAAAACATTCAGTACTTC
.,TRBD2,TRBV29-1,TRBJ2-1,CSAGLAHLNEQFF,TGCAGCGCGGGACTAGCGCACCTGAATGAGCAGTTCTTC
.,.,TRBV7-2,TRBJ2-7,CASSLAGISYEQNF,TGTGCCAGTAGCTTAGCCGGGATCTCCTACGAGCAGAACTTC
.,.,TRBV7-2,TRBJ2-1,CASSLALGGPYNEQFF,TGTGCCAGCAGCTTAGCGTTGGGCGGGCCCTACAATGAGCAGTTCTTC
.,TRBD2,TRBV29-1,TRBJ2-7,CSVESSGTSSYEQYF,TGCAGCGTTGAATCCAGCGGGACTAGCTCCTACGAGCAGTACTTC
few,.,TRBV14,TRBJ2-3,CASSQNKLVTQYF,TGTGCCAGCAGCCAAAACAAGCTTGTTACGCAGTATTTT
.,.,TRBV7-9,TRBJ2-1,CASVGGRNEQFF,TGTGCCAGCGTGGGGGGCCGTAATGAGCAGTTCTTC
many,TRBD1,TRBV7-9,TRBJ1-4,CASSDGTDATNEKLFF,TGTGCCAGCAGCGACGGGACAGACGCAACTAATGAAAAACTGTTTTTT
few,TRBD2,TRBV28,TRBJ2-2,CASSLRPGRGTGELFF,TGTGCCAGCAGTCTCCGCCCAGGGAGGGGCACCGGGGAGCTGTTTTTT
few,TRBD2,TRBV13,TRBJ2-7,CASSFYAGALSYEQYF,TGTGCCAGCAGCTTTTACGCGGGAGCCCTCTCCTACGAGCAGTACTTC
once,.,TRBV27,TRBJ2-7,CASSPGWDAPYEQYF,TGTGCCAGCAGTCCGGGGTGGGACGCACCCTACGAGCAGTACTTC
.,TRBD1,TRBV5-1,TRBJ1-2,CASSFGTGPTYGYTF,TGCGCCAGCAGCTTCGGGACAGGGCCCACCTATGGCTACACCTTC
.,.,TRBV18,TRBJ2-5,CASSPYGGTPKETQYF,TGTGCCAGCTCACCATATGGCGGGACCCCGAAGGAGACCCAGTACTTC
once,.,TRBV18,TRBJ2-7,CASSPTGRGGHEQYF,TGTGCCAGCTCACCTACAGGACGAGGGGGGCACGAGCAGTACTTC
many,.,TRBV29-1,TRBJ2-1,CSVESNEQFF,TGCAGCGTTGAGAGCAATGAGCAGTTCTTC
.,.,TRBV6-2/TRBV6-3,TRBJ2-7,CASSYSKGRAYEQYF,TGTGCCAGCAGTTACTCGAAAGGTAGGGCCTACGAGCAGTACTTC
.,.,TRBV12-3/TRBV12-4,TRBJ2-3,CASSFHDTQYF,TGTGCCAGCAGTTTTCACGATACGCAGTATTTT
.,.,TRBV19,TRBJ2-7,CASRDEPYEQYF,TGTGCCAGTAGAGACGAACCCTACGAGCAGTACTTC
few,.,TRBV20-1,TRBJ2-3,CSARGAGGNTDTQYF,TGCAGTGCTAGAGGGGCGGGCGGGAACACAGATACGCAGTATTTT
many,.,TRBV6-2/TRBV6-3,TRBJ2-5,CASSRQPQETQYF,TGTGCCAGCAGCCGACAGCCCCAAGAGACCCAGTACTTC
few,.,TRBV2,TRBJ2-5,CASRRNAGQTETQYF,TGTGCCAGCAGACGCAACGCCGGACAGACGGAGACCCAGTACTTC
.,TRBD2,TRBV20-1,TRBJ2-1,CSAGAGWYNEQFF,TGCAGTGCGGGAGCGGGGTGGTACAATGAGCAGTTCTTC
.,.,TRBV4-3,TRBJ2-5,CASSQDIGGWETQYF,TGCGCCAGCAGCCAAGATATTGGCGGATGGGAGACCCAGTACTTC
.,.,TRBV9,TRBJ2-5,CASSPRLARGETQYF,TGTGCCAGCAGCCCCCGATTAGCAAGGGGGGAGACCCAGTACTTC
.,TRBD2,TRBV20-1,TRBJ2-1,CSARVGLWTSGRNEQFF,TGCAGTGCTAGAGTCGGCCTATGGACTAGCGGGAGGAATGAGCAGTTCTTC
.,.,TRBV7-2,TRBJ2-2,CASSLYRLGARGGELFF,TGTGCCAGCAGCTTATACCGGCTGGGGGCCAGGGGCGGGGAGCTGTTTTTT
.,TRBD1,TRBV29-1,TRBJ2-3,CSVAGTGAVYF,TGCAGCGTTGCCGGGACAGGGGCGGTGTATTTT
.,TRBD2,TRBV5-1,TRBJ2-1,CASSSGLAGGTRGQFF,TGCGCCAGCAGCTCGGGACTAGCGGGAGGTACCCGAGGGCAGTTCTTC
.,TRBD1,TRBV7-2,TRBJ2-5,CASSQDVGQGGETQYF,TGTGCCAGCAGCCAGGACGTGGGACAGGGGGGAGAGACCCAGTACTTC
few,TRBD2,TRBV15,TRBJ2-3,CATSTGLAGGTLVDTQYF,TGTGCCACCAGTACGGGACTAGCGGGAGGTACTTTGGTGGATACGCAGTATTTT
few,TRBD1,TRBV6-2/TRBV6-3,TRBJ2-4,CASSYWDRMNIQYF,TGTGCCAGCAGTTACTGGGACAGGATGAACATTCAGTACTTC
.,.,TRBV12-3/TRBV12-4,TRBJ2-5,CASSRSRSGQETQYF,TGTGCCAGCAGCCGAAGTCGGTCAGGCCAAGAGACCCAGTACTTC